This T cell receptor (beta chain) was documented in a study of T-cell reconstitution after alpha-beta-depleted transplantation in children. Regarding the study as a whole: After one year, T-cell counts and TCRbeta diversity mostly came from new T cells. Several hundred expanded graft clones reportedly supplied alpha-beta T cells about two months after transplant. Recipient T cells and thymic progenitors that survived gave rise to the high TCRbeta diversity observed at day 60 in some patients.

This CDR3 contains 15 residues. Per germline, CDR1 SGHRS and CDR2 YFSETQ. With 4 bases removed from V and 0 bases from J, the gap between germline ends came to 11 bases. This clonotype has at least ten counts. No antigen is known for it. Library preparation (for TCRbeta) was performed with unique molecular identifiers. TCRdb processed the PCR reads anew with MiXCR; each CDR3 protein has one entry. The sample holds 700,000 or so distinct CDR3 sequences, about 12% seen once. Source: PBMCs, taken before TCRalphabeta/CD19-depleted stem cell transplant. This receptor was taken from a girl aged 2 to 9 with congenital amegakaryocytic thrombocytopenia, due to receive a stem cell transplant. The genes are TRBV5-1 and TRBJ2-1, with D hard to call. In DNA form, the CDR3 reads TGCGCCAGCAGCAAAGATCGGATCTCCTACAATGAGCAGTTCTTC. This sequence encodes CASSKDRISYNEQFF.